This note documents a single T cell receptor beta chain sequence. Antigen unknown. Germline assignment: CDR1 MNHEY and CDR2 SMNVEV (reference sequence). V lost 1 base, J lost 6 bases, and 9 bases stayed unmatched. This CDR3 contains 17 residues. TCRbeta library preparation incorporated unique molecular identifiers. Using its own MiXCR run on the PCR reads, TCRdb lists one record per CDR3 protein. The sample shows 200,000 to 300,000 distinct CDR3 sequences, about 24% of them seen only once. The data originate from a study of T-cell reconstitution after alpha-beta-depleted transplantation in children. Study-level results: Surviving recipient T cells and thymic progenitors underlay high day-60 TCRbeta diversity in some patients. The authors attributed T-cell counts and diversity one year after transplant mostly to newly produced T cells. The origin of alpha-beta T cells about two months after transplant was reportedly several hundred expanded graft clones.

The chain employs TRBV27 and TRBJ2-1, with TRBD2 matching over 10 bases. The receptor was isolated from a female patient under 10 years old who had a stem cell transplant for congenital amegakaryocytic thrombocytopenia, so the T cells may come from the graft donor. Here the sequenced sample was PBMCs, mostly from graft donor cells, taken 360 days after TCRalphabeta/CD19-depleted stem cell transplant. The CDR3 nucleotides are TGTGCCAGCAGTTTATTGGGGCCTAGCGGGAGAGGCAATGAGCAGTTCTTC. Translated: CASSLLGPSGRGNEQFF.